This TCR beta chain was documented in a study of T cell responses to AZD1222 COVID-19 vaccine. The CDR3 runs 15 residues. The trim removed 0 bases at V and 5 bases at J, leaving 4 bases unmatched. CDR1 is MRHNA and CDR2 is SNTAGT in the germline V gene. Sequencing used immunoSEQ multiplex PCR; TCRdb keeps in-frame clones, though not all of them. This sample has 130,000 or so clones; 85% to 90% occur once, and the top ten carry around 30%. The chain combines TRBV6-4 with TRBJ2-1, with 7 bases fitting TRBD1. The sample consisted of peripheral blood, taken on day 0 of AZD1222 vaccination. This clonotype was sampled from an adult in good health. The CDR3 DNA reads as TGTGCCAGCAGTGACTCGAGGGGGCCTAACAATGAGCAGTTCTTC. Protein sequence: CASSDSRGPNNEQFF.